This TCR beta chain was retrieved from a study of vaccination and CD4 T cells after COVID-19. Looking at the study overall: Cells were stimulated with overlapping spike peptide pools from SARS-CoV-2, HCoV-NL63, HCoV-OC43 and HCoV-229E.

An Oncomine TCR Beta short-read assay was used to sequence the DNA from cultured CD4+ T cells. One entry per CDR3 protein, called by TCRdb with MiXCR from the PCR reads. The sample lists several thousand distinct CDR3 sequences; around half were seen once. As concerns this clonotype: Its antigen is still unknown.

Treatment reported: roughly 11-day PBMC culture with coronavirus spike peptide pools or control peptides (ViraFEST assay). An unexposed donor provided the CD4+ T cells, which were collected before the COVID-19 pandemic (2011-2018). The ViraFEST method relied on peptide pools to expand antigen-specific T cells, followed by TCR sequencing. Each well held under 2.5 million PBMCs in IL-2 (roughly 10 IU/ml) medium with about 10 ug/ml peptide pools. V lost 1 base and J lost 6, with 10 bases in between. In germline, CDR1 is MNHEY, CDR2 SMNVEV (reference sequence). The CDR3 is made up of 14 amino acids. The chain combines TRBV27 with TRBJ1-5, with D possibly matching TRBD1 (6 bases). Sequenced input: CD4+ T cells from blood, cultured in vitro. The TCR originated in a human donor in good health. The CDR3 DNA is TGTGCCAGCAGTTTATACGAGGGGGGTCAGCCCCAGCATTTT. Amino acid sequence: CASSLYEGGQPQHF.